Reported below is one T cell receptor (beta chain). Antigen: not known. Germline CDR1 reads MNHEY; CDR2 reads SMNVEV (reference sequence). The CDR3 runs 13 residues. Trimming removed 2 bases from V and 0 bases from J, with 4 bases in between. Produced via immunoSEQ multiplex PCR; TCRdb's table is partial and in-frame only. The sample lists 75,000 to 100,000 clones, about nine tenths occurring once. The data were taken from a study of graft-versus-host responses after intestinal transplantation. Study background: Induction using anti-thymocyte globulin, followed by tacrolimus and steroids for approximately 3 years, was given to all recipients.

This material consisted of unstimulated CD4+ T cells sorted from spleen or lymph node cells, taken before transplant. The V call is TRBV27, the J call TRBJ1-2; D not certain. The source of this sequence is a human donor who was the organ donor for an intestinal transplant. The CDR3 DNA is TGTGCCAGCAGTTTAACGGCTAACTATGGCTACACCTTC. Translated, it gives CASSLTANYGYTF.